This T cell receptor (beta chain) was sequenced for a study of cytomegalovirus exposure and HLA in healthy donors (dated by TCRdb to 2017 to 2019). For the wider study: An earlier analysis of 550 to 700 of the donors reported 250 to 300 Gb of sequence data and some 100 million unique TCR beta sequences from about 179 million T cells. In the later analysis, no new phenotypic data were used to find candidate immune exposures; instead, reliance was placed on TCR beta sequences and their occurrence across donors. Among about 400 genotyped donors of the cohort, an average of approximately 240,000 unique TCR beta nucleotide sequences was sequenced per donor, of which about 20% were non-productive. An early release covering 550 to 700 HLA-typed donors comprised about 300 gigabases of sequencing data and around 85 million unique TCR sequences. A later genetic analysis used genome-wide SNP genotypes for about 60% of the roughly 700 donors, treating that subset as a discovery cohort. To decide whether each TCR beta V gene segment behaved as functional or pseudogenic, an earlier analysis of some 580 of the donors relied on high-throughput TCR beta sequencing. Typing coverage differed by locus: A, B, C, DRB1 and DQB1 were typed in roughly 629-630 donors, DQA1 in 522, DPA1 in some 610, and DPB1 in 450 to 480. The study aimed to test whether signatures of past pathogen exposure could be identified by cataloging public T cell receptors. Using immunosequencing, the study profiled T cell repertoires from approximately 700 subjects and related those repertoires to cytomegalovirus serostatus. Besides the first cohort of roughly 700 subjects, a separate validation cohort made up of roughly 120 different subjects was used. A later analysis re-examined previously published TCR beta repertoires from over 500 donors and added high-resolution HLA genotyping to investigate patterns of TCR occurrence. Class I and class II HLA loci were covered by the typing at four-digit resolution. Of the 398 genotyped donors, over 65% fell in the genetic ancestry cluster associated with self-reported Caucasian donors. Alongside the repertoire data, information on donor age, sex, ethnicity and CMV serostatus was compiled. A handful of DR-DQ haplotypes were handled as single units for association and clustering because linkage in the cohort was strong. Every discovery cohort repertoire had been produced on one sequencing platform. To predict cytomegalovirus infection status, the study brought together high-throughput TCR immunosequencing, statistical association of individual TCRs with disease status, and machine learning.

The cohort comprised under 700 healthy bone marrow donors. All cohort members were sampled while nominally healthy, although unrecorded immune exposures were likely present. The donor was CMV seronegative and belonged to the group of 352 seronegative cohort members. Every donor gave a peripheral blood sample, and the peripheral blood mononuclear cells from that sample were used for TCR beta sequencing. Genomic DNA extraction from the blood cell samples was performed with the Qiagen DNeasy Blood Extraction Kit. The investigation overall reported the following: While some public TCRs were present in many individuals, most TCR sequences turned up only very rarely across donors. Because some donors lacked HLA typing at each locus, the association tests relied only on the typed subset. This cohort had only TCR beta chains sequenced, and the lack of alpha or paired-chain data limited which features could be detected. A few of the identified cytomegalovirus-associated TCR beta chains were confirmed in vitro to be specific for cytomegalovirus antigens. A later genetic analysis associated a missense DCLRE1C variant with V-gene and J-gene trimming of TCR beta chains, and an independent cohort replicated the association. In a later analysis, TCR association rates were found to vary across HLA loci, with the most associated TCRs seen for DRB1 alleles and the fewest for HLA-C alleles. A further reported finding was that TCR beta sequences accurately predicted the HLA-A and HLA-B alleles for most subjects in the first cohort. In the study, roughly 160 TCR beta chains were listed as associated with cytomegalovirus. For the cohort, immune exposure information was limited to CMV serostatus. Linkage disequilibrium might explain the correlated functional status among segregating V segments, but an unknown experimental factor could not be excluded. According to a later analysis, parvovirus B19, influenza, CMV and Epstein-Barr virus appeared linked to several top co-occurrence clusters. The classifier was reported to diagnose cytomegalovirus status with high specificity and sensitivity in both the original cohort and the validation cohort. A later analysis found that most CMV-associated TCR beta chains appeared HLA-restricted, with HLA associations seemingly driven largely by CMV exposure. In an earlier analysis of 450 to 750 of the donors, most TCR beta V segments appeared in productive rearrangements about 87% or about 30% of the time, broadly matching IMGT annotations. Strong co-occurrence of HLA alleles, especially DR and DQ, made assigning TCR associations to individual alleles difficult. A later genetic analysis reported fewer N-insertions in productive TCRs among donors in an Asian-associated ancestry cluster than the roughly 700-donor mean. A later analysis associated 16,951 TCR beta sequences with specific HLA alleles at a false discovery rate of 0.05. The earlier analysis of 587 of the donors excluded roughly 17 rarely observed V segments, including chromosome 9 orphons, because counts were too low. A cluster of highly shared sequence variants was judged likely to represent a technical artifact of the sequencing pipeline. It was suggested by the authors that the approach could potentially be generalized to other disease states and immunological phenotypes. In a later analysis, HLA-associated TCR beta chains showed more clonal expansion and lower generation probabilities than non-associated chains that were equally common. Because the 87-base-pair reads could not distinguish some IMGT-functional V segments, including TRBV6-2 and TRBV6-3, those segments were excluded. The presence/absence analyses assumed that sequencing depth was roughly uniform across donors, and that assumption may not be true.

A note on this clone: Its binding antigen is unknown. Per-base qualities were not stored, and no clone one base away is much larger.

From V the trimming removes 4 bases and from J it removes 6 bases, while the gene matches leave 5 bases of the junction unaccounted for. Reading the germline V gene gives CDR1 SGHRS and CDR2 YFSETQ. Inclusive of the bounding cysteine and phenylalanine, the CDR3 is 15 residues long. CDR3 DNA is the only sequence kept; it has 45 bases, read in frame from the first base. Libraries came from the immunoSEQ multiplex PCR assay. For the multiplex PCR, a mixture combining 60 forward primers for TCR Vbeta segments and 13 reverse primers for TCR Jbeta segments was used. A multiplex PCR assay on genomic DNA amplified the CDR3 region of rearranged TCR beta genes. Amplified TCR beta libraries were sequenced as 87-base-pair reads on the Illumina HiSeq System. As for the authors' bioinformatics: In a later analysis, roughly 80 million unique TCR beta chains were counted across the 500 to 850 repertoires, and roughly 11 million of these chains were shared by at least two donors. Raw reads were error-corrected and collapsed into unique sequences by a nearest-neighbor algorithm in which closely related sequences were merged to remove PCR and sequencing errors. Alignment of CDR3 sequences to IMGT reference sequences was used to assign V, D and J gene segments. For a sequence to be retained, a match of at least six nucleotides was required to both a V gene segment and a J gene segment. Rearrangements were called productive when the CDR3 lacked stop codons and stayed in frame with V and J; all others were non-productive. Following IMGT convention, CDR3 was defined as the stretch from the second conserved V-encoded cysteine up to the conserved J-encoded phenylalanine. In an earlier analysis of approximately 500 of the donors, sequences lacking an unambiguous match to a single V gene segment were excluded. In an earlier analysis of roughly 500 of the donors, V segments were called functional above 56.7% productive rearrangements and were called segregating when the between-donor standard deviation exceeded 5%. To diagnose cytomegalovirus status from the catalog of TCR beta chain sequences, a statistical classification framework was built. V and J gene assignment, in a later analysis, came from comparing TCR nucleotide sequences with IMGT/GENE-DB human TR gene sequences. In a later analysis, CDR3 sequences and most-parsimonious VDJ recombination scenarios were assigned using the TCRdist pipeline. In a later analysis, each TCR beta chain was defined by its CDR3 amino acid sequence together with its V-gene family, and reads lacking a unique V-gene family were excluded. To address suspected cross-contamination and a sequencing artifact, a later analysis removed 592 highly shared, low-generation-probability nucleotide sequences. For each public chain, a later analysis derived a clonal expansion index from normalized ranks of inferred template counts within each repertoire. A later analysis computed generation probabilities with a VDJ recombination model fitted to out-of-frame rearrangements, and checked the results against IGoR. Hypergeometric tests were used in a later analysis to score TCR-TCR, TCR-HLA and TCR-CMV co-occurrence, with a repertoire-size bias correction applied to the TCR pairs. A later analysis estimated false discovery rates by permuting HLA or CMV assignments 20 times. In a later analysis, co-occurring TCRs were grouped using DBSCAN, and TCRdist sequence similarity was added for clustering within HLA-allele-positive subsets. Repertoires with fewer than 30,000 or more than 120,000 public chains, plus five repertoires with anomalous nucleotide sharing, were excluded from co-occurrence clustering. The source is immuneACCESS, and TCRdb retained only in-frame sequences with V and J called. Part of the clones is not carried over; for the studies checked, unresolved V genes explain less than half of this, and the remainder is unexplained. The V and J calls and clone size were taken over from that table, and D and trimming were inferred from the DNA. Here the sample has about 150,000 clones; approximately 73% occur a single time. The leading ten clones occupy 1.5% to 2% of the sample.

The TCR sequence derives from a woman aged 18-29 years in good health and CMV-seronegative. The chain was built from TRBV5-1 and TRBJ2-1, with 12 bases aligning to TRBD2. Source material: PBMCs. The CDR3 in this case is CASSLGLAGINEQFF. The DNA sequence follows: TGCGCCAGCAGCCTAGGACTAGCGGGAATCAATGAGCAGTTCTTC.